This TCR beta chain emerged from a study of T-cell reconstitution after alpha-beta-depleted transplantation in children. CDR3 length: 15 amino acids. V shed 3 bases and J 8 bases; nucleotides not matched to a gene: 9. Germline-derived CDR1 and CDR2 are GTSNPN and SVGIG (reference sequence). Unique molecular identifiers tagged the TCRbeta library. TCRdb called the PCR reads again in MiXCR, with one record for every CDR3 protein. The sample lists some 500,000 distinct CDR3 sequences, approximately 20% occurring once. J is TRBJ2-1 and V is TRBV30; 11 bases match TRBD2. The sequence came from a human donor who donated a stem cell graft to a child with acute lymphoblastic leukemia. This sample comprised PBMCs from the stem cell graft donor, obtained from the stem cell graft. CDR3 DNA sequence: TGTGCCTGGAGGCAAACTAGCGGGAGCATCTATGAGCAGTTCTTC. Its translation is CAWRQTSGSIYEQFF.